The rows below give T cell receptor beta chains drawn from one sample of a study of vaccination and CD4 T cells after COVID-19. A single record per CDR3 protein comes from TCRdb applying MiXCR to the PCR reads. Of about 36,000 distinct CDR3 sequences listed, around 39% are singletons. The sequencing used CD4+ T cells from blood, collected about 7 months after SARS-CoV-2 vaccination. All receptors derive from a human donor who had recovered from COVID-19. CDR3s include the opening cysteine and the closing phenylalanine or tryptophan. D genes are given only for firm matches. Rows give clone size only sometimes, using once, few, many, or a class for an expanded clone.

j_call	d_call	v_call	clone_size	cdr3_nt	cdr3_aa
TRBJ2-7	TRBD2	TRBV30	-	TGTGCCTGGAGTTGGCGGGAGGGGCCCCAGTACTTC	CAWSWREGPQYF
TRBJ2-5	-	TRBV7-2	few	TGTGCCAGCAGCTTAGGGACTTACAAAGAGACCCAGTACTTC	CASSLGTYKETQYF
TRBJ1-5	-	TRBV20-1	-	TGCAGTGCTAGAGTCGCATTAACCCCAGATCAGCCCCAGCATTTT	CSARVALTPDQPQHF
TRBJ2-3	TRBD2	TRBV7-2	few	TGTGCCAGCAGCTTAGTACCTAGCGGGGCGGGAAATACGCAGTATTTT	CASSLVPSGAGNTQYF
TRBJ2-5	-	TRBV7-9	-	TGTGCCAGCAGCTCGTCGACCGCTGGGGAGACCCAGTACTTC	CASSSSTAGETQYF
TRBJ2-7	-	TRBV27	-	TGTGCCAGCAGTTTTTCCTACGAGCAGTACTTC	CASSFSYEQYF
TRBJ2-2	-	TRBV10-2	-	TGCGCCAGCACTCTACGGGGCGCGAACACCGGGGAGCTGTTTTTT	CASTLRGANTGELFF
TRBJ1-2	-	TRBV28	-	TGTGCCAGCAGATTACAGGGTGGGCCCTATGGCTACACCTTC	CASRLQGGPYGYTF
TRBJ2-7	-	TRBV28	few	TGTGCCAGCTCTCTGGAATTGGACCCCTACGAGCAGTACTTC	CASSLELDPYEQYF
TRBJ2-3	-	TRBV4-1	once	TGCGCCAGCAGCCTCCAGGCCAGCACAGATACGCAGTATTTT	CASSLQASTDTQYF
TRBJ2-4	-	TRBV6-2/TRBV6-3	few	TGTGCCAGCAGTTCCGGGACGGGAGCTAGGAACATTCAGTACTTC	CASSSGTGARNIQYF
TRBJ1-6	-	TRBV24-1	-	TGTGCCACCAAGACGTTTTGGGGTACGATTACACCCCTCCACTTT	CATKTFWGTITPLHF
TRBJ2-2	-	TRBV6-1	few	TGTGCCAGCAGTGTTGATGAGACCGGGGAGCTGTTTTTT	CASSVDETGELFF
TRBJ2-1	-	TRBV27	-	TGTGCCAGCAGTTTATCCCTCTCCTTCAATGAGCAGTTCTTC	CASSLSLSFNEQFF
TRBJ2-7	-	TRBV6-1	once	TGTGCCAGCAGTACAGCTACCCTAGCCTACGAGCAGTACTTC	CASSTATLAYEQYF
TRBJ2-5	TRBD2	TRBV7-3	few	TGTGCCAGCAGTCCGACTAGCGGGGCCGGTCAAGAGACCCAGTACTTC	CASSPTSGAGQETQYF
TRBJ2-1	-	TRBV15	few	TGTGCCACCAGCAGAGGAGACGGGAGCATAAATGAGCAGTTCTTC	CATSRGDGSINEQFF
TRBJ1-6	-	TRBV6-1	few	TGTGCCAGGACAAAAGGGCACAATAATTCACCCCTCCACTTT	CARTKGHNNSPLHF
TRBJ2-2	TRBD2	TRBV4-2	-	TGTGCCAGCAGCCAAGATAGGGCTAGCGGGCCCACCGGGGAGCTGTTTTTT	CASSQDRASGPTGELFF
TRBJ2-5	TRBD2	TRBV7-6	few	TGTGCCAGCAGCTTAGAGCCAGCGGGAATCCAAGAGACCCAGTACTTC	CASSLEPAGIQETQYF
TRBJ2-5	TRBD1	TRBV6-5	few	TGTGCCAGCAGTTACACGGGACAGGAAGAGACCCAGTACTTC	CASSYTGQEETQYF
TRBJ1-6	-	TRBV6-2/TRBV6-3	few	TGTGCCAGCACCAACCGGGACCCAGTCGGCGCCTATAATTCACCCCTCCACTTT	CASTNRDPVGAYNSPLHF
TRBJ2-5	TRBD1	TRBV11-3	-	TGTGCCAGCAGCCCAGGGACAGCCGAAGAAGAGACCCAGTACTTC	CASSPGTAEEETQYF
TRBJ2-1	TRBD2	TRBV7-3	few	TGTGCCAGCAGTTTTACCCGGACTAGCGGGGTTTCTGAGCAGTTCTTC	CASSFTRTSGVSEQFF
TRBJ2-3	-	TRBV9	once	TGTGCCAGCAGCTCTCCATACACAGATACGCAGTATTTT	CASSSPYTDTQYF
TRBJ2-1	TRBD1	TRBV4-1	-	TGCGCCAGCAGCCAAGCGGACAGGGCCAATGAGCAGTTCTTC	CASSQADRANEQFF
TRBJ2-7	-	TRBV28	-	TGTGCCAGCAGAAAAAAGACAGCATCCTACGAGCAGTACTTC	CASRKKTASYEQYF
TRBJ1-2	-	TRBV7-9	-	TGTGCCAGCAGCTTAAGTCCAGGCCAAGACGGCTACACCTTC	CASSLSPGQDGYTF
TRBJ2-3	TRBD1	TRBV4-2	few	TGTGCCAGCAGCGCCTCGGGACAGGGGGCCCCAGATACGCAGTATTTT	CASSASGQGAPDTQYF
TRBJ2-3	-	TRBV7-9	many	TGTGCCAGCAGCTTTCGTGGCACAGATACGCAGTATTTT	CASSFRGTDTQYF
TRBJ2-1	TRBD1	TRBV6-1	few	TGTGCCAGCAGACGAGGCGGACAGGGAGCACTGAGGAATGAGCAGTTCTTC	CASRRGGQGALRNEQFF
TRBJ1-1	-	TRBV2	-	TGTGCCAGCAGTACCGAAGTGGAAGCTTTCTTT	CASSTEVEAFF
TRBJ2-7	-	TRBV28	few	TGTGCCAGCAGTATGGGGGCAACCTACGAGCAGTACTTC	CASSMGATYEQYF
TRBJ1-3	-	TRBV7-9	-	TGTGCCAGCAGCTTAGCCAGGTCCTCTGGAAACACCATATATTTT	CASSLARSSGNTIYF
TRBJ1-1	TRBD1	TRBV20-1	few	TGCAGTGCTAGGGAACAGGGGGCTCGGAACACTGAAGCTTTCTTT	CSAREQGARNTEAFF
TRBJ1-1	-	TRBV7-9	-	TGTGCCAGCAGCTTAGCAACAGGGCTGAACACTGAAGCTTTCTTT	CASSLATGLNTEAFF
TRBJ2-5	TRBD2	TRBV20-1	-	TGCAGTGCTAGAGATCCTAGCGGGAGACCCCTACAAGAGACCCAGTACTTC	CSARDPSGRPLQETQYF
TRBJ2-1	-	TRBV7-2	-	TGTGCCAGCAGCCAAGATGACGACTACAGTGAGCAGTTCTTC	CASSQDDDYSEQFF
TRBJ2-3	TRBD2	TRBV10-3	-	TGTGCCATCTCGGGAGGCGGCACAGATACGCAGTATTTT	CAISGGGTDTQYF
TRBJ2-2	TRBD1	TRBV29-1	once	TGCAGCGGACAGGGGAACACCGGGGAGCTGTTTTTT	CSGQGNTGELFF
TRBJ2-3	-	TRBV12-3/TRBV12-4	-	TGTGCCAGCAGTTCCTCCCTGGGAGATACGCAGTATTTT	CASSSSLGDTQYF
TRBJ2-3	-	TRBV7-3	once	TGCGCCAGCAGCCAAGAACCTTCGCGCGGGACAAGGGATACGCAGTATTTT	CASSQEPSRGTRDTQYF
TRBJ1-5	TRBD1	TRBV2	-	TGTGCCAGCAGTGAAAGGACAGGTAGGGATCAGCCCCAGCATTTT	CASSERTGRDQPQHF
TRBJ1-5	-	TRBV20-1	-	TGCAGTGCTAGGAGGGGATATGGCAATCAGCCCCAGCATTTT	CSARRGYGNQPQHF
TRBJ1-5	TRBD1	TRBV15	medium-sized	TGTGCCACCAGCAGAGATCCAGGACAGGGAGGTCAGCCCCAGCATTTT	CATSRDPGQGGQPQHF
TRBJ2-3	TRBD2	TRBV7-2	few	TGTGCCAGCAGCTCGGTTAGAGGGAGCGGGAGGGGGATAGATACGCAGTATTTT	CASSSVRGSGRGIDTQYF
TRBJ2-3	-	TRBV20-1	-	TGCAGTGCTAGTGCCGGGAGCACAGATACGCAGTATTTT	CSASAGSTDTQYF
TRBJ2-3	-	TRBV7-6	few	TGTGCCAGCAGCTTATTACTTGACACAGATACGCAGTATTTT	CASSLLLDTDTQYF
TRBJ2-3	TRBD2	TRBV6-5	-	TGTGCCAGCAGTTACTCTCAGACTAGCGACACAGATACGCAGTATTTT	CASSYSQTSDTDTQYF
TRBJ1-2	-	TRBV19	-	TGTGCCAGTAGTATAGGGGACGGAGGACGCGGCTACACCTTC	CASSIGDGGRGYTF
TRBJ2-5	-	TRBV10-3	-	TGTGCCACAGAAGGACAAGGAGAGACCCAGTACTTC	CATEGQGETQYF